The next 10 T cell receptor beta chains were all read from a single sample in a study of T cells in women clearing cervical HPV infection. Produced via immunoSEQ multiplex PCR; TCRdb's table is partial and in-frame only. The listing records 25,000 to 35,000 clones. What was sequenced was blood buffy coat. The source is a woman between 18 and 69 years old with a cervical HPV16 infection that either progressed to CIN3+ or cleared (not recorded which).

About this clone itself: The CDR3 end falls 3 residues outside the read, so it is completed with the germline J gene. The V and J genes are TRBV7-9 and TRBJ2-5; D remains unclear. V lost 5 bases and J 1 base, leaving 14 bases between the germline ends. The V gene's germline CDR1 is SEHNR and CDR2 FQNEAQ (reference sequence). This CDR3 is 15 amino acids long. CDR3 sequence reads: CASSPRVTGQETQYF. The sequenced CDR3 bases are TGTGCCAGCAGCCCACGGGTGACGGGCCAAGAGACC. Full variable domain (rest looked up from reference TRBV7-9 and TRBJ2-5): DTGVSQNPRHKITKRGQNVTFRCDPISEHNRLYWYRQTLGQGPEFLTYFQNEAQLEKSRLLSDRFSAERPKGSFSTLEIQRTEQGDSAMYLCASSPRVTGQETQYFGPGTRLLVL.

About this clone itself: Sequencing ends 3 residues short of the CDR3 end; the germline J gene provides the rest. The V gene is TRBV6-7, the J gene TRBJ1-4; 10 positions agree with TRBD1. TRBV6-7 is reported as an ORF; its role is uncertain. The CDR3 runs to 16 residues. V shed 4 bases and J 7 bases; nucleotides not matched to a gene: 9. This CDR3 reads CASSSMTGGEFEKLFF. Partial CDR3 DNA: TGTGCCAGCAGTTCAATGACAGGGGGCGAATTTGAAAAA.

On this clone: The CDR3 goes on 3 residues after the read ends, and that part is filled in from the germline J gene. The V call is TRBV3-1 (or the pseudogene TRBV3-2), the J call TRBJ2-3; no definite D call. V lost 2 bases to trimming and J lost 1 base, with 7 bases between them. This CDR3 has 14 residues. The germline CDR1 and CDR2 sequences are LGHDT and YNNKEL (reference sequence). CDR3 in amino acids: CASSQTVRTDTQYF. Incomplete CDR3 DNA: TGTGCCAGCAGCCAAACGGTGCGCACAGATACG.

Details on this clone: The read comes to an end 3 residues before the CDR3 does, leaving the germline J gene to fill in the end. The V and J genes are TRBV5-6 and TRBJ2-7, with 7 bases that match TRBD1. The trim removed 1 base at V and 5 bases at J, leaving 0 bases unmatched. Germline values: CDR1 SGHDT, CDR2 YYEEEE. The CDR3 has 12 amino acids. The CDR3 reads CASSLRGHEQYF. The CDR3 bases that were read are TGTGCCAGCAGCTTGAGGGGGCACGAG.

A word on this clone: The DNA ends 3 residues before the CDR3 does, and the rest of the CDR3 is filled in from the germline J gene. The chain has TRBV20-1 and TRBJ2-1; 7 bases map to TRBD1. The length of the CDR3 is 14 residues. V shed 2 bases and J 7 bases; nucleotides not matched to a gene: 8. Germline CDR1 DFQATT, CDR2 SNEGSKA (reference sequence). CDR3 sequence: CSARTGTAGNEQFF. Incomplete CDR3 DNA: TGCAGTGCTAGAACAGGGACAGCTGGGAATGAG.

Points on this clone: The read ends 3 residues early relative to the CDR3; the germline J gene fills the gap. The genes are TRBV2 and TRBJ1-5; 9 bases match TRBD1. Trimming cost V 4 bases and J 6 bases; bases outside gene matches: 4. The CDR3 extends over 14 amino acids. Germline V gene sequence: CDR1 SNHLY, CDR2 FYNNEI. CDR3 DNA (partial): TGTGCCAGCAGTGGAGGGACAGGGCGTCAGCCC. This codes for CASSGGTGRQP. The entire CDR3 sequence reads CASSGGTGRQPQHF. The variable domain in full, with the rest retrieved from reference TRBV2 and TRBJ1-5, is EPEVTQTPSHQVTQMGQEVILRCVPISNHLYFYWYRQILGQKVEFLVSFYNNEISEKSEIFDDQFSVERPDGSNFTLKIRSTKLEDSAMYFCASSGGTGRQPQHFGDGTRLSIL.

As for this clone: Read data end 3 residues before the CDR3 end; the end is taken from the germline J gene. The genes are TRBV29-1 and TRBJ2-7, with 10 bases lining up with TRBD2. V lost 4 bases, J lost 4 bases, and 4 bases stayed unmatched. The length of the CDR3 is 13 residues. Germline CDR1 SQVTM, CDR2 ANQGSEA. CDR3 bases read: TGCAGCGTTGTCAGCGGGGGGGGTTACGAG. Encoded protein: CSVVSGGGYE. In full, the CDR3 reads CSVVSGGGYEQYF.

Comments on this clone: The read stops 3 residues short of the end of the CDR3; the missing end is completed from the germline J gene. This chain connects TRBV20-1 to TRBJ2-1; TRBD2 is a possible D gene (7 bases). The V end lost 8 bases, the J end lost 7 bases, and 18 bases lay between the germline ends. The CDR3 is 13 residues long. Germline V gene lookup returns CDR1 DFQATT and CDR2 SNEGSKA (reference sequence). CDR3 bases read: TGCAGTACAGGAGGGGGGGCAGGAAATGAG. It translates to CSTGGGAGNE. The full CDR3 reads CSTGGGAGNEQFF.

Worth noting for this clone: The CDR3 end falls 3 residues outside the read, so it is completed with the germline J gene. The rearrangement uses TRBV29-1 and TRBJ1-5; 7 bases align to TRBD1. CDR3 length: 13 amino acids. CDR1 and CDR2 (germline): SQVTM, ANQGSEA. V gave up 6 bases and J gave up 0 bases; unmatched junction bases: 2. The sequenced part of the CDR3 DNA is TGCAGCGTCGGGACAGATAGCAATCAGCCC. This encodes CSVGTDSNQP. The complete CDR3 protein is CSVGTDSNQPQHF.

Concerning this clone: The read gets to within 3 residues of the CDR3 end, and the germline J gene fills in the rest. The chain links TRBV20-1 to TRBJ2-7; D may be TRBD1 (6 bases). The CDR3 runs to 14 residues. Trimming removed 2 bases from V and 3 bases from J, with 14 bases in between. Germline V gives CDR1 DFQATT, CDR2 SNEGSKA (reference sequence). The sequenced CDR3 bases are TGCAGTGCTAGATATGACAGGAGGAACTACGAG. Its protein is CSARYDRRNYE. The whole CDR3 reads CSARYDRRNYEQYF.